Shown below are 27 T cell receptor beta chains from a single sample sequenced in a study of blood T cell repertoires in COVID-19. Sequencing used immunoSEQ multiplex PCR; TCRdb keeps in-frame clones, though not all of them. The top ten hold 1.5% to 2% of the sample, which has 350,000 to 400,000 clones, about 90% seen once. Sequenced sample: PBMCs or T cells enriched from blood (not recorded which). The receptors come from a woman in her 30s who had recovered from COVID-19.

V is TRBV4-1 and J is TRBJ1-2, with no clear D. Per germline, CDR1 MGHRA and CDR2 YSYEKL. V was clipped by 3 bases and J by 6 bases, with 23 bases between them. The CDR3 is 17 amino acids. CDR3 sequence reads: CASSQRTATVSAHGYTF. The CDR3, as DNA: TGCGCCAGCAGCCAGCGGACCGCCACGGTTAGCGCCCATGGCTACACCTTC.

The chain couples TRBV4-3 to TRBJ2-7; D is possibly TRBD1 (5 bases). V lost 0 bases and J 2 bases, leaving 11 bases between the germline ends. The CDR3 runs to 15 residues. The germline gives CDR1 LGHNA, CDR2 YSLEER. Here the CDR3 DNA reads TGCGCCAGCAGCCAAGATCAGGGTTTAACCTACGAGCAGTACTTC. It encodes CASSQDQGLTYEQYF.

With respect to this clone: One end of the junction varies from germline; a read error may be responsible. The chain is built from TRBV4-1 and TRBJ1-4; 9 nucleotides align to TRBD1. The germline V gene encodes CDR1 MGHRA and CDR2 YSYEKL. The CDR3 is 14 residues long. The CDR3 nucleotides are TGCGCCAGCAGTCAAGGACAGGGGAGAGAAAAACTGTTTTTT. Translating it yields CASSQGQGREKLFF.

This clone was seen just once. The genes are TRBV2 and TRBJ1-2; D gene uncertain. This CDR3 has 15 residues. The germline V gene has CDR1 SNHLY and CDR2 FYNNEI. The V end lost 6 bases, the J end lost 4 bases, and 18 bases lay between the germline ends. CDR3 in amino acids: CASSVTESLGYGYTF. The DNA of the CDR3 is TGTGCCAGCAGCGTAACAGAGTCCCTCGGCTATGGCTACACCTTC.

The chain employs TRBV20-1 and TRBJ2-5; TRBD2 matches 12 bases. Germline V gene lookup returns CDR1 DFQATT and CDR2 SNEGSKA (reference sequence). This CDR3 spans 17 amino acids. The trim removed 3 bases at V and 5 bases at J, leaving 13 bases unmatched. CDR3 in amino acids: CSASPTSGGSVGETQYF. The CDR3 nucleotides are TGCAGTGCTAGTCCGACTAGCGGGGGATCCGTCGGGGAGACCCAGTACTTC.

This chain connects TRBV24-1 to TRBJ1-2; perhaps TRBD1 as D (6 bases). Germline values: CDR1 KGHDR, CDR2 SFDVKD. The CDR3 extends over 14 amino acids. V lost 4 bases to trimming and J lost 9 bases, with 17 bases between them. CDR3 sequence reads: CATSETQGSERYTF. The DNA of the CDR3 is TGTGCCACCAGTGAAACCCAGGGGAGTGAACGCTACACCTTC.

This chain connects TRBV9 to TRBJ1-5; D is possibly TRBD1 (5 bases). The CDR3 totals 14 residues. Trimming stripped 3 bases from V and 6 bases from J, with 13 bases between. Germline V CDR1 and CDR2: SGDLS, YYNGEE. CDR3 sequence: CASSGGGGIQPQHF. Here the CDR3 DNA reads TGTGCCAGCAGCGGGGGCGGGGGAATTCAGCCCCAGCATTTT.

This chain links TRBV5-1 with TRBJ2-7, with a tentative D call TRBD2 (6 bases). The CDR3 runs to 15 residues. V was pared by 6 bases and J by 1 base, with 17 bases between. From germline, CDR1 is SGHRS and CDR2 YFSETQ. CDR3 DNA: TGCGCCAGCACGGGGGAAACCACCCCGTCCTACGAGCAGTACTTC. Its translation is CASTGETTPSYEQYF.

The chain is built from TRBV6-5 and TRBJ1-1; D unclear. The CDR3 consists of 14 residues. V dropped 0 bases and J dropped 4 bases, with 9 bases sitting between them. CDR1 is MNHEY and CDR2 is SVGAGI in the germline V gene. CDR3 sequence (DNA): TGTGCCAGCAGTTACTCGACGTCGGGCACTGAAGCTTTCTTT. This gives the protein CASSYSTSGTEAFF.

This rearrangement joins TRBV7-2 to TRBJ1-6, with D possibly being TRBD1 (5 bases). The CDR3 consists of 15 residues. Germline-derived CDR1 and CDR2 are SGHTA and FQGNSA. The V end was cut by 2 bases, the J end by 9 bases, with 14 bases between. The DNA for the CDR3 is TGTGCCAGCAGCTTATCTTGGACATCCAGTTCACCCCTCCACTTT. Encoded protein: CASSLSWTSSSPLHF.

This clone was observed a single time. The V call is TRBV10-3, the J call TRBJ2-2; TRBD1 matches 7 bases. Germline loops: CDR1 ENHRY, CDR2 SYGVKD. The CDR3 is 19 amino acids. Trimming removed 2 bases from V and 0 bases from J; junction bases left unmatched: 12. For the CDR3, the DNA is TGTGCCATCAGTGAGCGCTCCCTACTGGGGACAGCGAACACCGGGGAGCTGTTTTTT. Its translation: CAISERSLLGTANTGELFF.

This sequence joins TRBV6-5 and TRBJ2-2, with D possibly being TRBD2 (5 bases). Trimming took 10 bases from V and 6 from J, leaving 15 bases between them. Germline loops: CDR1 MNHEY, CDR2 SVGAGI. The CDR3 is made up of 13 amino acids. The CDR3 loop reads CATSYASPGELFF. DNA for the CDR3: TGTGCCACCTCGTACGCTAGCCCCGGGGAGCTGTTTTTT.

The chain uses TRBV2 and TRBJ2-2; D not resolved. Looked up from germline, CDR1 is SNHLY and CDR2 is FYNNEI. This CDR3 has 14 residues. Trimming took 4 bases from V and 3 from J, leaving 9 bases between them. In DNA form, the CDR3 reads TGTGCCAGCAGTGCCCGGTCCTACACCGGGGAGCTGTTTTTT. It codes for CASSARSYTGELFF.

This sequence joins TRBV4-1 and TRBJ2-1; D is unclear. V was shortened by 3 bases and J by 9 bases, with 3 bases between the two germline ends. Germline V CDR1 and CDR2: MGHRA, YSYEKL. The CDR3 has 10 residues. The CDR3 protein is CASSHGEQFF. The CDR3 coding sequence is TGCGCCAGCAGCCACGGTGAGCAGTTCTTC.

This sequence joins TRBV30 and TRBJ2-5; D gene uncertain. Germline V gene lookup returns CDR1 GTSNPN and CDR2 SVGIG (reference sequence). V lost 5 bases and J lost 6, with 10 bases in between. The CDR3 is 11 amino acids. The CDR3 DNA sequence: TGTGCCTGGGGACCTATACAGACCCAGTACTTC. It translates to CAWGPIQTQYF. Using reference TRBV30 and TRBJ2-5 for the parts outside the CDR3, the full variable domain is SQTIHQWPATLVQPVGSPLSLECTVEGTSNPNLYWYRQAAGRGLQLLFYSVGIGQISSEVPQNLSASRPQDRQFILSSKKLLLSDSGFYLCAWGPIQTQYFGPGTRLLVL.

The chain recombines TRBV30 with TRBJ1-4; D is unclear. Trimming cost V 4 bases and J 5 bases, with 17 bases left between them. Per the germline V gene, CDR1 is GTSNPN and CDR2 is SVGIG (reference sequence). The CDR3 has 15 residues. As DNA, the CDR3 is TGTGCCTGGATGGGAACCGGGATCAGAAATGAAAAACTGTTTTTT. Translated, it gives CAWMGTGIRNEKLFF.

This rearrangement joins TRBV30 to TRBJ1-1; 10 bases map to TRBD1. Germline V gives CDR1 GTSNPN, CDR2 SVGIG (reference sequence). This CDR3 has 16 amino acids. Trimming cost V 3 bases and J 5 bases; bases outside gene matches: 12. The CDR3 protein is CAWRPRDRGLRTEAFF. Here the CDR3 DNA reads TGTGCCTGGAGACCCCGAGACAGGGGGCTAAGGACTGAAGCTTTCTTT. Combining the CDR3 with reference TRBV30 and TRBJ1-1 gives the whole variable domain SQTIHQWPATLVQPVGSPLSLECTVEGTSNPNLYWYRQAAGRGLQLLFYSVGIGQISSEVPQNLSASRPQDRQFILSSKKLLLSDSGFYLCAWRPRDRGLRTEAFFGQGTRLTVV.

V usage is TRBV19 and J usage is TRBJ2-3; D unresolved. This CDR3 contains 15 residues. Germline loops: CDR1 LNHDA, CDR2 SQIVND (reference sequence). The V end lost 3 bases, the J end lost 2 bases, and 12 bases lay between the germline ends. CDR3 amino acids: CASSMDGRYTDTQYF. CDR3 DNA sequence: TGTGCCAGTAGTATGGATGGCAGGTACACAGATACGCAGTATTTT.

The V gene is TRBV29-1, the J gene TRBJ1-2, with TRBD1 matching 8 bases. Unmatched junction bases numbered 1, after V lost 3 bases and J lost 4 bases. The CDR3 contains 12 residues. Germline V lookup: CDR1 SQVTM, CDR2 ANQGSEA. CDR3 DNA sequence: TGCAGCGTTGAGGGACAGGTCTATGGCTACACCTTC. Protein: CSVEGQVYGYTF. Full variable domain (remainder filled in from reference TRBV29-1 and TRBJ1-2): SAVISQKPSRDICQRGTSLTIQCQVDSQVTMMFWYRQQPGQSLTLIATANQGSEATYESGFVIDKFPISRPNLTFSTLTVSNMSPEDSSIYLCSVEGQVYGYTFGSGTRLTVV.

This chain links TRBV5-1 with TRBJ1-2; 9 bases align to TRBD1. This CDR3 has 16 amino acids. The trim removed 3 bases at V and 3 bases at J, leaving 9 bases unmatched. CDR1 and CDR2 from the germline V gene are SGHRS and YFSETQ. The CDR3 nucleotides read TGCGCCAGCAGCTCGGGCCGGGACAGGGTAGACTATGGCTACACCTTC. Translation gives CASSSGRDRVDYGYTF.

The chain links TRBV29-1 to TRBJ1-3; D call uncertain. CDR1 is SQVTM and CDR2 is ANQGSEA in the germline V gene. The CDR3 sequence is 13 residues long. Trimming took 4 bases from V and 3 from J, leaving 10 bases between them. In nucleotides, the CDR3 is TGCAGCGTTGTGAGGGCGGGTGGAAACACCATATATTTT. Its translation: CSVVRAGGNTIYF.

The gene calls are TRBV5-6 and TRBJ1-2; the D gene is possibly TRBD1 (6 bases). This CDR3 is 12 amino acids long. The germline V gene has CDR1 SGHDT and CDR2 YYEEEE. V lost 0 bases, J lost 12 bases, and 12 bases lay in between. The CDR3 here is CASSLDRDEDTF. The CDR3 DNA reads as TGTGCCAGCAGCTTGGACAGGGACGAAGACACCTTC.

The CDR3 coding sequence is TGTGCCAGCAGTTTAGCGGCTAGCGGGAGGCCGGGTACAGATACGCAGTATTTT. It is translated as CASSLAASGRPGTDTQYF. The chain recombines TRBV28 with TRBJ2-3; 11 bases agree with TRBD2. Germline loops: CDR1 MDHEN, CDR2 SYDVKM. This CDR3 spans 18 amino acids. V lost 2 bases to trimming and J lost 3 bases; unmatched junction nucleotides: 10. The variable domain in full, completed from reference TRBV28 and TRBJ2-3, reads DVKVTQSSRYLVKRTGEKVFLECVQDMDHENMFWYRQDPGLGLRLIYFSYDVKMKEKGDIPEGYSVSREKKERFSLILESASTNQTSMYLCASSLAASGRPGTDTQYFGPGTRLTVL.

The V call is TRBV27, the J call TRBJ2-2; a weak D match, TRBD1 (5 bases). Looked up from germline, CDR1 is MNHEY and CDR2 is SMNVEV (reference sequence). CDR3 length: 14 residues. V lost 6 bases and J 2 bases, leaving 10 bases between the germline ends. CDR3 nucleotides: TGTGCCAGCAGCCCCGGACATAACACCGGGGAGCTGTTTTTT. Translating gives CASSPGHNTGELFF.

The chain combines TRBV18 with TRBJ2-3; no definite D call. With 4 bases removed from V and 6 bases from J, the gap between germline ends came to 8 bases. Germline CDR1 is KGHSH and CDR2 is LQKENI. CDR3 length: 12 residues. CDR3: CASSRLVDTQYF. Here the CDR3 DNA reads TGTGCCAGCTCACGACTTGTCGATACGCAGTATTTT.

This rearrangement joins TRBV19 to TRBJ1-5; D possibly corresponds to TRBD1 (5 bases). This CDR3 region has 14 residues. V was trimmed by 4 bases and J by 3 bases, leaving 10 bases between them. Germline V gives CDR1 LNHDA, CDR2 SQIVND (reference sequence). CDR3 amino acids: CASSTRGPNQPQHF. The CDR3 DNA sequence: TGTGCCAGTAGTACTAGGGGTCCCAATCAGCCCCAGCATTTT.

V gene TRBV18 combines with J gene TRBJ2-1, with TRBD2 identical over 8 bases. The CDR3 extends over 17 amino acids. Germline V gene data show CDR1 as KGHSH and CDR2 as LQKENI. V was clipped by 3 bases and J by 7 bases; unmatched bases: 14. The CDR3, as DNA: TGTGCCAGCTCACCGCCGTTAGGAGCGGGAGCTAGGAATGAGCAGTTCTTC. The encoded protein is CASSPPLGAGARNEQFF.